Below, 18 T cell receptor beta chains from the same sample are listed, as sequenced in a study of cytomegalovirus exposure and HLA in healthy donors (dated by TCRdb to about 2017). The method was the immunoSEQ multiplex PCR assay. For the multiplex PCR, a mixture combining 60 forward primers for TCR Vbeta segments and 13 reverse primers for TCR Jbeta segments was used. As stored in TCRdb, this immuneACCESS dataset retains in-frame rearrangements with V and J assigned. A fraction of the clones does not appear; measured against another copy, unresolved V genes explain less than half of the discrepancy, and the remainder lacks a known reason. Within this sample are 100,000 or so clones, with roughly 80% of them counted one time only. Roughly 9.1% of the sample is in the top ten clones. The sequenced sample was PBMCs. The receptor set was obtained from a man between 25 and 39 years old in good health and CMV-seropositive.

Concerning this clone: Compared with germline, one end of the junction differs, possibly owing to a read error. This chain joins TRBV7-9 and TRBJ2-7; 7 positions match TRBD1. The CDR3 contains 18 residues. Germline V lookup: CDR1 SEHNR, CDR2 FQNEAQ (reference sequence). CDR3 sequence: CSSSLSVKDHRGSYEQYF. CDR3 nucleotide sequence: TGTTCCAGCAGCTTATCGGTAAAGGATCACAGGGGATCCTACGAGCAGTACTTC.

This chain connects TRBV6-1 to TRBJ2-3; D is perhaps TRBD2 (5 bases). Germline lookup yields CDR1 MNHNS and CDR2 SASEGT. The V end was cut by 4 bases, the J end by 5 bases, with 16 bases between. The CDR3 loop spans 15 amino acids. The DNA for the CDR3 is TGTGCCAGCAGTGGGACTCACCGTCCCGGAGATACGCAGTATTTT. This gives the protein CASSGTHRPGDTQYF.

The rearrangement joins TRBV4-1 to TRBJ2-5; the D gene is possibly TRBD1 (5 bases). CDR3 length: 14 amino acids. Germline V gene lookup returns CDR1 MGHRA and CDR2 YSYEKL. The germline V and J ends were trimmed by 4 bases and 5 bases, with 14 bases remaining between them. CDR3 protein: CASSLPQGRETQYF. As DNA, the CDR3 is TGCGCCAGCAGCCTCCCGCAGGGTAGGGAGACCCAGTACTTC.

The rearrangement joins TRBV30 to TRBJ2-3, with 11 bases that match TRBD2. Trimming took 2 bases from V and 5 from J; bases not matched to a gene: 15. There are 18 residues in the CDR3. The germline V gene encodes CDR1 GTSNPN and CDR2 SVGIG (reference sequence). CDR3 residues: CAWSPHWGSGGAGDTQYF. CDR3 DNA: TGTGCCTGGAGTCCACACTGGGGTAGCGGGGGGGCTGGAGATACGCAGTATTTT.

The CDR3 spells CASSLAGLSGETQYF. The CDR3 bases are TGCGCCAGCAGCCTCGCCGGACTATCTGGGGAGACCCAGTACTTC. The J gene is TRBJ2-5, the V gene TRBV5-1, with TRBD2 as a possible D gene (6 bases). The CDR3 covers 15 residues. V lost 4 bases, J lost 5 bases, and 18 bases lay in between. Germline CDR1 is SGHRS and CDR2 is YFSETQ.

This clone was seen once. The rearrangement joins TRBV30 to TRBJ1-2, with D unresolved. This CDR3 region has 15 residues. Trimming stripped 0 bases from V and 2 bases from J, with 13 bases between. Germline-derived CDR1 and CDR2 are GTSNPN and SVGIG (reference sequence). The CDR3, as DNA: TGTGCCTGGAGTGTACTACCGTTCCCAAACTATGGCTACACCTTC. This codes for CAWSVLPFPNYGYTF. Using reference TRBV30 and TRBJ1-2 for the parts outside the CDR3, the full variable domain is SQTIHQWPATLVQPVGSPLSLECTVEGTSNPNLYWYRQAAGRGLQLLFYSVGIGQISSEVPQNLSASRPQDRQFILSSKKLLLSDSGFYLCAWSVLPFPNYGYTFGSGTRLTVV.

V and J are TRBV7-3 and TRBJ2-5, with 7 bases fitting TRBD1. There are 13 residues in the CDR3. Germline CDR1 SGHTA, CDR2 FQGTGA. The V and J ends lost 5 bases and 3 bases, in that order; junction bases with no gene match: 3. The CDR3 reads CASSKGQKETQYF. The CDR3 coding sequence is TGTGCCAGCAGCAAGGGACAGAAAGAGACCCAGTACTTC.

The J gene is TRBJ1-4, the V gene TRBV6-9; D is undetermined. Per the germline V gene, CDR1 is MNHGY and CDR2 is SVAAGI. V was pared by 4 bases and J by 0 bases, with 6 bases between. The CDR3 runs to 14 residues. The CDR3 DNA reads TGTGCCAGCAGTTTCATAGCAACTAATGAAAAACTGTTTTTT. It specifies CASSFIATNEKLFF.

The chain carries TRBV18 and TRBJ2-2, with TRBD1 as a possible D gene (6 bases). V was trimmed by 4 bases and J by 0 bases, leaving 12 bases between them. The CDR3 consists of 16 residues. Germline V CDR1 and CDR2: KGHSH, LQKENI. CDR3 DNA: TGTGCCAGCTCACTACCCGGGACACCGAACACCGGGGAGCTGTTTTTT. Protein product: CASSLPGTPNTGELFF.

This chain joins TRBV7-2 and TRBJ1-2; D perhaps matches TRBD1 (5 bases). Germline assignment: CDR1 SGHTA and CDR2 FQGNSA. V was shortened by 1 base and J by 8 bases, with 11 bases between the two germline ends. CDR3 length: 13 residues. Here the CDR3 reads CASSLERGRGYTF. The CDR3 DNA reads as TGTGCCAGCAGCTTAGAGCGGGGGAGGGGCTACACCTTC.

The chain recombines TRBV28 with TRBJ2-7; 10 bases fit TRBD1. V lost 5 bases, J lost 6 bases, and 7 bases stayed unmatched. The CDR3 has 14 amino acids. Per the germline V gene, CDR1 is MDHEN and CDR2 is SYDVKM. Here the CDR3 DNA reads TGTGCCAGCAGTAGCGGGACAGGGGTTTTCGAGCAGTACTTC. It encodes CASSSGTGVFEQYF.

The rearrangement links TRBV5-1 to TRBJ2-1; D gene ambiguous. Trimming took 2 bases from V and 6 from J, leaving 9 bases between them. CDR3 size: 13 residues. Germline lookup yields CDR1 SGHRS and CDR2 YFSETQ. Written as DNA, the CDR3 is TGCGCCAGCAGCTTCGGCGGATCCAATGAGCAGTTCTTC. It yields the protein CASSFGGSNEQFF.

CDR3 sequence: CASSPMNTGELFF. In DNA form, the CDR3 reads TGCGCCAGCAGCCCCATGAACACCGGGGAGCTGTTTTTT. This rearrangement joins TRBV4-3 to TRBJ2-2, with D unresolved. V was trimmed by 4 bases and J by 1 base, leaving 4 bases between them. Germline CDR1 reads LGHNA; CDR2 reads YSLEER. This CDR3 contains 13 residues.

The rearrangement uses TRBV19 and TRBJ1-2; the D is unclear. Germline assignment: CDR1 LNHDA and CDR2 SQIVND (reference sequence). The V gene lost 3 bases and the J gene lost 12 bases, with 23 bases spanning the gap. This CDR3 has 15 amino acids. The DNA of the CDR3 is TGTGCCAGTAGTATTAGGACTCCCGAAACGACCCGTCACACCTTC. It codes for CASSIRTPETTRHTF.

This chain uses TRBV6-5 with TRBJ2-1, with D unclear. The germline CDR1 and CDR2 sequences are MNHEY and SVGAGI. Trimming took 0 bases from V and 10 from J, leaving 10 bases between them. This CDR3 spans 13 amino acids. The CDR3 DNA follows: TGTGCCAGCAGTTACTCGCGTCGTCGGGAGCAGTTCTTC. Protein: CASSYSRRREQFF.

V and J are TRBV27 and TRBJ2-2; D might be TRBD2 (5 bases). V lost 4 bases and J lost 7, with 16 bases in between. CDR3 length: 15 residues. CDR1 is MNHEY, CDR2 SMNVEV, per germline (reference sequence). In DNA, the CDR3 is TGTGCCAGCAGTTCTACCGGGCTGGGAGACGGGGAGCTGTTTTTT. Translated, it gives CASSSTGLGDGELFF.

This clone appeared a few times. This chain connects TRBV5-8 to TRBJ1-4, with D hard to call. V gave up 0 bases and J gave up 5 bases, with 5 bases separating them. CDR3 length: 13 residues. Germline V gene sequence: CDR1 SGHTS, CDR2 YDEGEE. The CDR3 spells CASSLDGNEKLFF. In DNA, the CDR3 is TGTGCCAGCAGCTTGGACGGGAATGAAAAACTGTTTTTT.

This clone was counted once. The chain is built from TRBV7-9 and TRBJ1-6; D possibly corresponds to TRBD1 (6 bases). V lost 5 bases, J lost 5 bases, and 10 bases lay in between. This CDR3 region has 14 residues. Germline CDR1 SEHNR, CDR2 FQNEAQ (reference sequence). This CDR3 reads CASSAQGHNSPLHF. The DNA of the CDR3 is TGTGCCAGCAGCGCCCAGGGGCATAATTCACCCCTCCACTTT.